The next 27 T cell receptor beta chains were all read from a single sample in a study of blood T cell repertoires in COVID-19. Using immunoSEQ multiplex PCR, the repertoire was profiled, and TCRdb retains in-frame clones only, with some absent. The sample shows about 110,000 clones, roughly 81% of them seen only once. The sample consisted of peripheral blood. The receptors shown here come from a human donor in a cohort sampled during active COVID-19.

This chain connects TRBV7-2 to TRBJ2-5; D might be TRBD1 (6 bases). Trimming removed 2 bases at V and 4 bases at J, with 14 bases between. The CDR3 extends over 15 amino acids. Looked up from germline, CDR1 is SGHTA and CDR2 is FQGNSA. The DNA for the CDR3 is TGTGCCAGCAGCTTATCAAGACAGGTTGTAGAGACCCAGTACTTC. This sequence encodes CASSLSRQVVETQYF.

The rearrangement joins TRBV7-9 to TRBJ2-3; D may be TRBD1 (6 bases). Germline loops: CDR1 SEHNR, CDR2 FQNEAQ (reference sequence). Trimming shortened V by 3 bases and J by 1 base, and 8 bases separated the two germline ends. The CDR3 extends over 14 amino acids. CDR3 nucleotide sequence: TGTGCCAGCAGCTTCTCAGGGGGCACAGATACGCAGTATTTT. Translated, it gives CASSFSGGTDTQYF.

This clone was picked up a small number of times. This sequence joins TRBV21-1 and TRBJ1-5. TRBV21-1 represents a pseudogene. The CDR3 runs to 16 residues. The CDR3 DNA reads as TGTGCCAGCCGAAAGCGGGTCCTAGAGGGCAGACAGCCCCAGCATTTT. Residues: CASRKRVLEGRQPQHF.

The chain recombines TRBV5-1 with TRBJ1-1; the match to TRBD1 covers 7 bases. Germline-derived CDR1 and CDR2 are SGHRS and YFSETQ. V was clipped by 2 bases and J by 10 bases; unmatched bases: 2. The CDR3 length is 11 residues. The chain's CDR3 is CASSLQGIAFF. CDR3 sequence (DNA): TGCGCCAGCAGCTTACAGGGGATAGCTTTCTTT.

This chain joins TRBV7-9 and TRBJ2-7; D possibly corresponds to TRBD2 (6 bases). Germline V CDR1 and CDR2: SEHNR, FQNEAQ (reference sequence). This CDR3 is built from 14 residues. Trimming left V 1 base short and J 3 bases short, with 10 bases between. The CDR3 DNA sequence: TGTGCCAGCAGCTTAGGGTCGGGGGTCTACGAGCAGTACTTC. This codes for CASSLGSGVYEQYF.

The CDR3 nucleotides are TGTGCCAGCAGCTTAGGGAGACTAGCGGTCAATGAGCAGTTCTTC. Its protein product is CASSLGRLAVNEQFF. V and J are TRBV7-8 and TRBJ2-1; 9 bases align to TRBD2. The ends lost 1 base at V and 6 bases at J; junction bases unmatched: 4. This CDR3 comprises 15 residues. The germline gives CDR1 SGHVS, CDR2 FQNEAQ.

This chain links TRBV28 with TRBJ2-3, with D tentatively TRBD2 (5 bases). The CDR3 contains 15 residues. Germline V CDR1 and CDR2: MDHEN, SYDVKM. Trimming left V 6 bases short and J 0 bases short, with 13 bases between. CDR3 region: CASSLASGSTDTQYF. For the CDR3, the DNA is TGTGCCAGCAGCTTGGCGAGCGGTAGCACAGATACGCAGTATTTT.

The V gene is TRBV3-1 (or the pseudogene TRBV3-2), the J gene TRBJ1-2; the match to TRBD1 covers 8 bases. The V gene's germline CDR1 is LGHDT and CDR2 YNNKEL (reference sequence). The trim removed 2 bases at V and 8 bases at J, leaving 10 bases unmatched. The CDR3 loop spans 15 amino acids. The CDR3 region has the DNA TGTGCCAGCAGCCAAATTTGGTCAGGGGGCGACGGCTACACCTTC. Its translation: CASSQIWSGGDGYTF.

The chain has TRBV28 and TRBJ1-6; 7 positions match TRBD1. Trimming removed 1 base from V and 8 bases from J; junction bases left unmatched: 8. The CDR3 is 16 residues long. The V gene's germline CDR1 is MDHEN and CDR2 SYDVKM. The CDR3 protein is CASSLYRATGYSPLHF. The CDR3 DNA reads as TGTGCCAGCAGTTTATATCGGGCGACAGGGTATTCACCCCTCCACTTT.

The count of this clone is one. The rearrangement links TRBV18 to TRBJ1-3; no firm D call. The CDR3 totals 15 residues. Trimming removed 3 bases from V and 0 bases from J, with 9 bases in between. Looked up from germline, CDR1 is KGHSH and CDR2 is LQKENI. CDR3 bases: TGTGCCAGCTCACCCCGGGGAGGCTCTGGAAACACCATATATTTT. As protein: CASSPRGGSGNTIYF.

The rearrangement joins TRBV19 to TRBJ2-5, with TRBD1 matching over 9 bases. Trimming at V came to 3 bases and at J to 3 bases, leaving 2 bases not matched to a gene. The CDR3 spans 14 residues. The germline V gene encodes CDR1 LNHDA and CDR2 SQIVND (reference sequence). In DNA, the CDR3 is TGTGCCAGTAGTATCGGGACAGGGAAAGAGACCCAGTACTTC. Translated, it gives CASSIGTGKETQYF. Variable domain in full (rest from reference TRBV19 and TRBJ2-5): DGGITQSPKYLFRKEGQNVTLSCEQNLNHDAMYWYRQDPGQGLRLIYYSQIVNDFQKGDIAEGYSVSREKKESFPLTVTSAQKNPTAFYLCASSIGTGKETQYFGPGTRLLVL.

This clone was detected once. The CDR3, as DNA: TGTGCCAGCAGCCCGATCGGGGCTGGAAACACCATATATTTT. Its translation is CASSPIGAGNTIYF. V is TRBV28 and J is TRBJ1-3; D uncertain. The CDR3 loop spans 14 amino acids. The V end lost 6 bases, the J end lost 2 bases, and 11 bases lay between the germline ends. The germline V gene encodes CDR1 MDHEN and CDR2 SYDVKM.

This clone has more than one count but fewer than ten. This chain uses TRBV6-5 with TRBJ1-5; D unclear. V dropped 5 bases and J dropped 5 bases, with 10 bases sitting between them. The germline CDR1 and CDR2 sequences are MNHEY and SVGAGI. The CDR3 is made up of 13 amino acids. CDR3 sequence: CASSLRGDQPQHF. For the CDR3, the DNA is TGTGCCAGCAGTCTGCGGGGTGATCAGCCCCAGCATTTT.

To note about this clone: This may arise from a read error, as a much more abundant clone is one base away. The V gene is TRBV7-6, the J gene TRBJ2-3, with a weak D call TRBD1 (6 bases). Germline V CDR1 and CDR2: SGHVS, FNYEAQ. Deletions cut 4 bases from V and 0 bases from J, with 8 bases between. The CDR3 consists of 14 residues. The CDR3, as DNA: TGTGCCAGCAGCTCGACAGGTAGCACAGATACGCAGTATTTT. As protein: CASSSTGSTDTQYF.

This clone came up once. The V call is TRBV19, the J call TRBJ2-5; the match to TRBD1 covers 10 bases. CDR3 length: 15 residues. Germline loops: CDR1 LNHDA, CDR2 SQIVND (reference sequence). Unmatched junction bases numbered 11, after V lost 6 bases and J lost 7 bases. CDR3 in DNA: TGTGCCAGTAGCTTCGGGACAGGGGTTGGTGGGACCCAGTACTTC. The encoded protein is CASSFGTGVGGTQYF.

This rearrangement joins TRBV6-1 to TRBJ2-3; D perhaps matches TRBD2 (5 bases). The CDR3 totals 16 residues. Germline loops: CDR1 MNHNS, CDR2 SASEGT. V lost 0 bases and J lost 4, with 14 bases in between. Here the CDR3 DNA reads TGTGCCAGCAGTGAAGCGGTCCAGCTAGCTTCAGATACGCAGTATTTT. This translates into CASSEAVQLASDTQYF.

This clone was found once. The chain employs TRBV27 and TRBJ2-1; perhaps TRBD1 as D (5 bases). The V gene's germline CDR1 is MNHEY and CDR2 SMNVEV (reference sequence). Trimming took off 7 bases at V and 9 bases at J, with 16 bases between the two ends. The CDR3 sequence is 13 residues long. CDR3 DNA: TGTGCCAGCACTGCAACCCCCAGGGCTGAGCAGTTCTTC. This codes for CASTATPRAEQFF.

This clone was counted between two and nine times. The chain is built from TRBV3-1 (or the pseudogene TRBV3-2) and TRBJ2-5, with D hard to call. V gave up 2 bases and J gave up 1 base, with 8 bases separating them. This CDR3 spans 14 amino acids. Germline CDR1 reads LGHDT; CDR2 reads YNNKEL (reference sequence). CDR3 protein: CASSQLGGQETQYF. CDR3 bases: TGTGCCAGCAGCCAACTTGGCGGCCAAGAGACCCAGTACTTC.

In DNA form, the CDR3 reads TGTGCCAGCAGCTTATTACCTAGCTTAACCGGGGAGCTGTTTTTT. Residues: CASSLLPSLTGELFF. The rearrangement links TRBV7-3 to TRBJ2-2; weak D call: TRBD2 (5 bases). Germline assignment: CDR1 SGHTA and CDR2 FQGTGA. The ends were cut back, 2 bases at V and 5 bases at J, with 12 bases in the middle. CDR3 size: 15 residues. The whole variable domain, remainder taken from reference TRBV7-3 and TRBJ2-2, is GAGVSQTPSNKVTEKGKYVELRCDPISGHTALYWYRQSLGQGPEFLIYFQGTGAADDSGLPNDRFFAVRPEGSVSTLKIQRTERGDSAVYLCASSLLPSLTGELFFGEGSRLTVL.

This clone was seen more than once but under ten times. The V and J genes are TRBV7-9 and TRBJ2-7; D ambiguous. The CDR3 sequence is 14 residues long. Germline V CDR1 and CDR2: SEHNR, FQNEAQ (reference sequence). V shed 7 bases and J shed 3 bases, with 16 bases lying between them. As DNA, the CDR3 is TGTGCCAGCATGTCGAGTCGGAGTCTCTACGAGCAGTACTTC. This codes for CASMSSRSLYEQYF.

The rearrangement uses TRBV27 and TRBJ2-4, with 10 bases fitting TRBD1. CDR1 and CDR2 from the germline V gene are MNHEY and SMNVEV (reference sequence). Trimming cost V 6 bases and J 9 bases; bases outside gene matches: 11. The CDR3 spans 15 residues. CDR3 sequence: CASRSSGTGEVIQYF. The CDR3 coding sequence is TGTGCCAGCAGAAGTTCCGGGACAGGGGAGGTCATTCAGTACTTC.

This chain links TRBV7-2 with TRBJ2-3, with 9 bases that match TRBD1. Germline CDR1 reads SGHTA; CDR2 reads FQGNSA. This CDR3 is 14 amino acids long. V was pared by 4 bases and J by 8 bases, with 7 bases of the junction left unmatched. The CDR3 DNA reads TGTGCCAGCAGCTCGACAGGGGGGTTGGGTACGCAGTATTTT. Its protein is CASSSTGGLGTQYF. The entire variable domain, with the rest obtained from reference TRBV7-2 and TRBJ2-3, is as follows: GAGVSQSPSNKVTEKGKDVELRCDPISGHTALYWYRQSLGQGLEFLIYFQGNSAPDKSGLPSDRFSAERTGGSVSTLTIQRTQQEDSAVYLCASSSTGGLGTQYFGPGTRLTVL.

The J gene is TRBJ2-3, the V gene TRBV4-1; possible D gene TRBD2, 7 bases. Trimming pared 3 bases from V and 5 bases from J, leaving 12 bases between. CDR1 is MGHRA and CDR2 is YSYEKL in the germline V gene. The CDR3 is 14 residues long. CDR3 residues: CASSQRGGEDTQYF. The CDR3 DNA reads TGCGCCAGCAGCCAGAGGGGGGGGGAAGATACGCAGTATTTT.

The CDR3, as DNA: TGTGCCAGCAGCGCCCAGGGAGGGAACACTGAAGCTTTCTTT. It encodes CASSAQGGNTEAFF. The V gene is TRBV11-2, the J gene TRBJ1-1; perhaps TRBD1 as D (5 bases). This CDR3 has 14 residues. The V gene lost 5 bases and the J gene lost 1 base, with 11 bases spanning the gap. Germline CDR1 and CDR2: SGHAT and FQNNGV. Variable domain in full (rest from reference TRBV11-2 and TRBJ1-1): EAGVAQSPRYKIIEKRQSVAFWCNPISGHATLYWYQQILGQGPKLLIQFQNNGVVDDSQLPKDRFSAERLKGVDSTLKIQPAKLEDSAVYLCASSAQGGNTEAFFGQGTRLTVV.

V is TRBV5-1 and J is TRBJ2-3; D is uncertain. This CDR3 is built from 13 residues. V lost 5 bases and J 6 bases, leaving 13 bases between the germline ends. CDR1 is SGHRS, CDR2 YFSETQ, per germline. The CDR3 region has the DNA TGCGCCAGCAGTCTGCCATCGCGGGATACGCAGTATTTT. As protein: CASSLPSRDTQYF.

At least ten counts were recorded for this clone. CDR3 DNA sequence: TGCGCCAGCACCAGAGGGACCCAGGGGCCTGGAAACACCATATATTTT. Protein sequence: CASTRGTQGPGNTIYF. The chain joins TRBV5-1 to TRBJ1-3, with a tentative D call TRBD1 (6 bases). This CDR3 spans 16 amino acids. V lost 6 bases and J lost 2, with 18 bases in between. Germline V gives CDR1 SGHRS, CDR2 YFSETQ.

This clone was observed a few times. An end of the junction does not agree with germline; a read error may underlie this. V is TRBV7-8 and J is TRBJ2-7, with TRBD2 identical over 13 bases. The germline CDR1 and CDR2 sequences are SGHVS and FQNEAQ. This CDR3 region has 18 residues. CDR3: CASSFTTTTSGRRGSMFF. The CDR3 DNA reads TGTGCCAGCAGCTTCACCACCACGACTAGCGGGAGGAGGGGATCGATGTTCTTC.